This T cell receptor beta chain was obtained from a study of response to subunit inactivated influenza vaccine (dated by TCRdb to the late 2010s). Describing the broader study: Deep quantitative profiling of the T cell receptor repertoire was used in the study to follow responses to a trivalent subunit inactivated influenza vaccine.

In its sample, this clonotype was seen a few times. The specificity of this receptor is unknown. No base-level quality is on record; no much larger clone is a single base apart. The CDR3, from cysteine to phenylalanine, totals 12 residues. Only the CDR3 part of the read is kept: 36 bases, read in frame from the first base. Based on the germline V gene (reference sequence), the CDR1 and CDR2 sequences are DFQATT and SNEGSKA. V loses 2 bases, J loses 4 bases, and the germline ends lie 8 bases apart. What the study reported, not specific to this receptor: It was suggested by the authors that each seasonal influenza vaccination may recruit only a limited number of new T cells.

Library method: RT-PCR. The listed sequencing device is Illumina HiSeq 2500. TCRdb ran its own pipeline on the public reads, namely fastp trimming at Q25 and MiXCR clone calling, and kept in-frame beta chains. Rows are combined by CDR3 protein, so each entry shows the most common genes and DNA. Present in this sample are hundreds of thousands of distinct CDR3 sequences, about 14% of which were seen just once. The leading ten clones occupy roughly 7.2% of the sample. The receptor's source is a man aged 45-60 years who received an inactivated influenza vaccine. Donor details come from another sample of the same person, matched by shared clones. The chain is assembled from TRBV20-1 and TRBJ2-5; a confident D gene designation cannot be given. The sequenced sample was PBMCs from blood, obtained 14 to 15 days before vaccination. The CDR3 region reads CSARPEGETQYF. The base sequence is TGCAGTGCTAGACCGGAAGGAGAGACCCAGTACTTC.